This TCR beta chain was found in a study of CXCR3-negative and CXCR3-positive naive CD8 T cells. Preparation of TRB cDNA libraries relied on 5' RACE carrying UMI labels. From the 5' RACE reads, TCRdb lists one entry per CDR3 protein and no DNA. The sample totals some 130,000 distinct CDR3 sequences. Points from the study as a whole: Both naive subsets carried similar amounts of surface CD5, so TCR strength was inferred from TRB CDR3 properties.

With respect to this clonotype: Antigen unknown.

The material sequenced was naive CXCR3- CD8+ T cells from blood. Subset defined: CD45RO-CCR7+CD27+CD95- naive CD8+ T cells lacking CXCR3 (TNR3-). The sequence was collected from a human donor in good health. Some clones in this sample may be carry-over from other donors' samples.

The CDR3 loop reads CAIRSGGLNTEAFF. This chain connects TRBV10-3 to TRBJ1-1; with no DNA, the TCRdb D assignment of TRBD1 cannot be verified. This CDR3 spans 14 amino acids. Germline V gene data show CDR1 as ENHRY and CDR2 as SYGVKD.